This T cell receptor beta chain was sequenced in a study of T cells expressing NK-cell markers. On the study more broadly: The study drew TCR beta repertoires from sorted CD3+CD56+NKG2C+, CD3+CD56+NKG2C- and CD3+CD56-NKG2C+ T cells. Study conclusions and caveats: Among a handful of donors, these clonotypes also ranked first in the CD3+CD56-NKG2C+ fraction.

In the case of this clonotype: The antigen remains unidentified.

TCRdb re-called the 5' RACE reads; one entry per CDR3 protein, DNA not given. The data show 400,000 to 550,000 distinct CDR3 sequences, and the top ten clones hold 6% to 8%. The sequenced material came from blood T cells: a sorted CD56 or NKG2C T cell subset, CD4+ or CD8+ T cells, or bulk PBMC T cells (not recorded which). The clonotype was recovered from a woman between 18 and 75 years old in good health.

CDR3 residues: CASSPRSRGLISGEQFF. V is TRBV7-2 and J is TRBJ2-1; no DNA is available, so the TRBD1 call from TCRdb remains unchecked. CDR3 length: 17 residues. Germline V gene sequence: CDR1 SGHTA, CDR2 FQGNSA.